Presented here are 2 T cell receptor beta chains from one specimen sequenced in a study of response to subunit inactivated influenza vaccine. TCRdb recomputed calls from the RT-PCR reads with MiXCR, one row per CDR3 protein. Among 300,000 to 350,000 distinct CDR3 sequences listed, just over 20% were seen once. This specimen was PBMCs from blood, taken less than 22 months after vaccination. Every receptor here comes from a man aged 50 to 75 who received an inactivated influenza vaccine.

This sequence joins TRBV12-3 or TRBV12-4 and TRBJ1-4; D is perhaps TRBD1 (6 bases). V was cut by 8 bases and J by 7 bases, with 20 bases left in between. The CDR3 is made up of 15 amino acids. The CDR3 bases are TGTGCCAGCCTACGCCAGGCAGGGGTGGGTGAAAAACTGTTTTTT. It codes for CASLRQAGVGEKLFF.

This clonotype showed up just a few times. The chain is built from TRBV2 and TRBJ2-4; 8 nucleotides align to TRBD1. From germline, CDR1 is SNHLY and CDR2 FYNNEI. The J segment lost 10 bases and the V segment lost 7 bases, leaving 9 bases of the junction unmatched. The CDR3 loop spans 13 amino acids. The CDR3 spells CASTGTGGYIQYF. CDR3 bases: TGTGCCAGCACCGGGACAGGAGGTTATATTCAGTACTTC. The complete variable domain, with remaining parts taken from reference TRBV2 and TRBJ2-4, reads EPEVTQTPSHQVTQMGQEVILRCVPISNHLYFYWYRQILGQKVEFLVSFYNNEISEKSEIFDDQFSVERPDGSNFTLKIRSTKLEDSAMYFCASTGTGGYIQYFGAGTRLSVL.